Listed below are T cell receptor beta chains from one sample, sequenced in a study of blood T cell repertoires in COVID-19. Profiled with immunoSEQ multiplex PCR; TCRdb holds only in-frame clones, not every one. This sample yields 59,000 or so clones, of which approximately 91% are seen a single time; 1.5% to 2% belongs to the top ten. Sequenced material: peripheral blood. Receptor source: a human donor in a cohort sampled during active COVID-19. Each CDR3 is given with its conserved first and last residue. A D gene is named only where the DNA matches it firmly. Not every row has a clone size; where given, it reads once, few, many or a size class.

abundance	d_gene	v_gene	j_gene	CDR3aa	CDR3nt
.	TRBD1	TRBV10-3	TRBJ1-2	CAISGQGGGGNYGYTF	TGTGCCATCAGTGGACAGGGTGGAGGGGGCAACTATGGCTACACCTTC
.	.	TRBV27	TRBJ1-1	CASSFRPQGTEAFF	TGTGCCAGCAGTTTCCGTCCCCAGGGCACTGAAGCTTTCTTT
.	.	TRBV7-3	TRBJ1-2	CASSLAPPGSGRLIYGYTF	TGTGCCAGCAGCTTAGCTCCCCCGGGTTCAGGGCGGCTTATCTATGGCTACACCTTC
.	TRBD2	TRBV18	TRBJ2-2	CASSPGGLAAQGGELFF	TGTGCCAGCTCACCGGGAGGACTAGCGGCCCAGGGCGGGGAGCTGTTTTTT
.	.	TRBV19	TRBJ2-2	CASTPASGTSANTGELFF	TGTGCCAGTACCCCAGCCTCTGGGACTTCCGCGAACACCGGGGAGCTGTTTTTT
.	.	TRBV3-1/TRBV3-2	TRBJ2-4	CASSQKRNVGIQYF	TGTGCCAGCAGCCAGAAGAGAAACGTCGGCATTCAGTACTTC
.	TRBD2	TRBV6-5	TRBJ2-7	CNKEGALAGADEQYF	TGCAACAAAGAAGGAGCGCTAGCGGGAGCCGACGAGCAGTACTTC
.	TRBD1	TRBV27	TRBJ2-2	CASSSTGRGTGELFF	TGTGCCAGCAGTTCCACCGGCAGGGGGACCGGGGAGCTGTTTTTT
.	TRBD1	TRBV28	TRBJ2-7	CASRKALGTGVEQYF	TGTGCCAGCAGAAAAGCCTTGGGGACAGGGGTCGAGCAGTACTTC
once	TRBD1	TRBV11-2	TRBJ2-7	CASSIYRGEQYF	TGTGCCAGCAGCATATACAGGGGCGAGCAGTACTTC
.	TRBD1	TRBV24-1	TRBJ2-3	CATSKGQGSTDTQYF	TGTGCCACCAGTAAGGGACAGGGAAGCACAGATACGCAGTATTTT
few	.	TRBV6-6	TRBJ2-7	CASSYGGSEQYF	TGTGCCAGCAGTTACGGCGGCAGCGAGCAGTACTTC
.	.	TRBV6-5	TRBJ2-7	CASTSGLRSSEQYF	TGTGCCAGCACCTCCGGACTAAGATCGTCCGAGCAGTACTTC
.	.	TRBV28	TRBJ2-3	CASRSGGSTRADTQYF	TGTGCCAGCAGAAGCGGCGGAAGTACACGTGCAGATACGCAGTATTTT
.	TRBD2	TRBV4-2	TRBJ2-1	CASSSTTSGGNNEQFF	TGTGCCAGCAGCTCGACGACTAGCGGGGGTAACAATGAGCAGTTCTTC
.	TRBD2	TRBV7-9	TRBJ2-4	CASSLATGLAKNIQYF	TGTGCCAGCAGCTTAGCTACCGGACTAGCTAAAAACATTCAGTACTTC
.	TRBD1	TRBV27	TRBJ1-4	CASSFIPQGGNEKLFF	TGTGCCAGCAGTTTCATACCACAGGGGGGGAATGAAAAACTGTTTTTT
.	.	TRBV6-2/TRBV6-3	TRBJ1-5	CASSYREADQPQHF	TGTGCCAGCAGTTACAGGGAGGCGGATCAGCCCCAGCATTTT
once	.	TRBV7-2	TRBJ2-3	CASSSGLRTDTQYF	TGTGCCAGCAGCTCCGGACTACGGACAGATACGCAGTATTTT
.	.	TRBV6-6	TRBJ1-4	CASSYSNGGFGEKLFF	TGTGCCAGCAGTTACTCGAACGGGGGGTTCGGTGAAAAACTGTTTTTT
.	TRBD1	TRBV7-2	TRBJ1-1	CASSFGQGREAFF	TGTGCCAGCAGCTTCGGACAGGGACGTGAAGCTTTCTTT
.	TRBD1	TRBV4-1	TRBJ1-5	CASSQDGGQPRPQHF	TGCGCCAGCAGCCAAGACGGGGGACAGCCTCGGCCCCAGCATTTT
.	.	TRBV5-1	TRBJ2-5	CASSGNRVFGETQYF	TGCGCCAGCAGCGGGAACAGGGTCTTTGGAGAGACCCAGTACTTC
.	.	TRBV12-3/TRBV12-4	TRBJ2-7	CASSSGGIEQYF	TGTGCCAGCAGTTCCGGAGGTATCGAGCAGTACTTC
.	.	TRBV4-3	TRBJ1-2	CASSPPEPVYGYTF	TGCGCCAGCAGCCCCCCCGAACCGGTCTATGGCTACACCTTC
.	.	TRBV4-3	TRBJ2-3	CASSQDVPRPQYF	TGCGCCAGCAGCCAAGATGTTCCCCGTCCGCAGTATTTT
.	.	TRBV2	TRBJ1-5	CASSASGVRNQPQHF	TGTGCCAGCAGCGCTTCGGGGGTTCGCAATCAGCCCCAGCATTTT
.	.	TRBV10-3	TRBJ2-2	CAISANTGELFF	TGTGCCATCAGCGCGAACACCGGGGAGCTGTTTTTT
.	TRBD1	TRBV4-2	TRBJ2-5	CASSQGTGDSGETQYF	TGTGCCAGCAGCCAAGGGACAGGGGACTCGGGAGAGACCCAGTACTTC
.	.	TRBV24-1	TRBJ2-3	CATSAGDTQYF	TGTGCCACCAGTGCGGGGGATACGCAGTATTTT
.	TRBD2	TRBV6-5	TRBJ2-7	CATQAGAGYEQYF	TGTGCCACCCAAGCGGGAGCAGGCTACGAGCAGTACTTC
once	TRBD1	TRBV11-2	TRBJ2-4	CASSLVGTGMAKNIQYF	TGTGCCAGCAGCTTAGTGGGGACAGGGATGGCCAAAAACATTCAGTACTTC
.	TRBD1	TRBV7-6	TRBJ2-2	CASSLVEQGYTGELFF	TGTGCCAGCAGCTTAGTAGAACAGGGGTACACCGGGGAGCTGTTTTTT
once	.	TRBV2	TRBJ2-7	CASSAGWPYEQYF	TGTGCCAGCAGTGCAGGATGGCCCTACGAGCAGTACTTC
few	.	TRBV4-1	TRBJ1-2	CASSQDKDSRYGYTF	TGCGCCAGCAGCCAAGATAAAGACTCCCGCTATGGCTACACCTTC
.	.	TRBV4-3	TRBJ1-1	CASSRGDTEAFF	TGCGCCAGCAGCAGGGGTGACACTGAAGCTTTCTTT
.	.	TRBV19	TRBJ2-2	CASRPPPRGSPRKTGELFF	TGTGCCAGTAGACCCCCCCCCAGGGGAAGCCCTCGGAAGACCGGGGAGCTGTTTTTT
.	TRBD2	TRBV5-4	TRBJ2-1	CASSLSGTYNEQFF	TGTGCCAGCAGCTTAAGCGGGACGTACAATGAGCAGTTCTTC
.	TRBD1	TRBV28	TRBJ2-2	CASSFVGQGWTGELFF	TGTGCCAGCAGTTTCGTTGGACAGGGGTGGACCGGGGAGCTGTTTTTT
.	TRBD1	TRBV9	TRBJ1-1	CASSVDLNTGGVAFF	TGTGCCAGCAGCGTAGATCTGAACACAGGGGGCGTAGCTTTCTTT
.	.	TRBV4-3	TRBJ2-7	CASSQEWGHEQYF	TGCGCCAGCAGCCAAGAGTGGGGCCACGAGCAGTACTTC
.	TRBD1	TRBV6-2/TRBV6-3	TRBJ2-2	CASSYSTGQGNTGELFF	TGTGCCAGCAGTTACTCGACGGGACAGGGGAACACCGGGGAGCTGTTTTTT
.	.	TRBV6-1	TRBJ1-5	CASSEGQLNQPQHF	TGTGCCAGCAGTGAAGGACAACTCAATCAGCCCCAGCATTTT
.	.	TRBV28	TRBJ1-3	CASSPPRGISGNTIYF	TGTGCCAGCAGTCCCCCTAGGGGAATCTCTGGAAACACCATATATTTT
.	.	TRBV7-9	TRBJ2-1	CASSLGGWEQFF	TGTGCCAGCAGCTTAGGCGGTTGGGAGCAGTTCTTC
.	TRBD1	TRBV4-1	TRBJ2-2	CASSQAGRGRTGELFF	TGCGCCAGCAGCCAAGCCGGCAGGGGGCGCACCGGGGAGCTGTTTTTT
.	TRBD2	TRBV4-1	TRBJ2-5	CASSQGFGGRAQETQYF	TGCGCCAGCAGCCAAGGGTTCGGCGGGAGGGCCCAAGAGACCCAGTACTTC
once	TRBD1	TRBV28	TRBJ1-1	CASRPTGESTEAFF	TGTGCCAGCAGACCAACAGGGGAGAGCACTGAAGCTTTCTTT
.	.	TRBV28	TRBJ1-4	CASSFLTPTEKLFF	TGTGCCAGCAGTTTTTTGACTCCTACTGAAAAACTGTTTTTT
.	TRBD2	TRBV27	TRBJ2-3	CASSPASGRRVLDTQYF	TGTGCCAGCAGTCCTGCTAGCGGGAGGCGGGTTTTAGATACGCAGTATTTT
few	TRBD2	TRBV9	TRBJ2-3	CASSVGLAGTRTDTQYF	TGTGCCAGCAGCGTAGGACTAGCAGGGACCCGCACAGATACGCAGTATTTT
.	TRBD1	TRBV19	TRBJ2-6	CASSIGAGGANVLTF	TGTGCCAGTAGTATAGGGGCAGGGGGAGCCAACGTCCTGACTTTC
.	TRBD1	TRBV24-1	TRBJ2-5	CATRGQVQETQYF	TGTGCCACCAGGGGACAGGTCCAAGAGACCCAGTACTTC
.	TRBD2	TRBV28	TRBJ2-1	CASSGTSGNSYNEQFF	TGTGCCAGCAGTGGGACTAGCGGGAACTCCTACAATGAGCAGTTCTTC
.	TRBD1	TRBV18	TRBJ1-4	CASSLGQGNEKLFF	TGTGCCAGCTCGCTGGGACAGGGGAATGAAAAACTGTTTTTT
.	.	TRBV5-1	TRBJ1-1	CASSFGGDPLAFF	TGCGCCAGCAGCTTCGGAGGGGACCCGCTTGCTTTCTTT
.	TRBD2	TRBV6-2/TRBV6-3	TRBJ2-1	CASSNWGRDEQFF	TGTGCCAGCAGTAACTGGGGGAGGGATGAGCAGTTCTTC
.	.	TRBV5-1	TRBJ2-7	CASSLGGPSYEQYF	TGCGCCAGCAGCTTGGGTGGGCCTTCCTACGAGCAGTACTTC